This T cell receptor beta chain was recovered during a study of T-cell memory formation after mild COVID-19. At the level of the study: TCR clusters showed largely donor specificity. Findings and limits, study-wide: Pre-infection memory harbored some responding clones, suggesting cross-reactive memory joined.

CDR1 is MDHEN, CDR2 SYDVKM, per germline. The CDR3 covers 12 residues. With 5 bases removed from V and 7 bases from J, the gap between germline ends came to 12 bases. TCR alpha and TCR beta cDNA libraries carrying sample barcodes and UMIs were produced by 5'RACE using constant-segment primers. MiXCR was run by TCRdb on the 5' RACE reads, yielding one entry per CDR3 protein. The profile shows about 340,000 distinct CDR3 sequences, 10% to 15% of them singletons. Only a few counts were recorded for this clonotype. Its target is unknown. The chain employs TRBV28 and TRBJ2-7, with D unresolved. Material for sequencing was PBMCs or a T cell subset sorted from them (not recorded which). The sequence derives from a man aged 18 to 29 who had mild COVID-19 (a few samples of this study predate the infection). Cell type and time point are not known. In DNA, the CDR3 is TGTGCCAGCAGTCTGCCCGGTTCGGAGCAGTACGTC. Encoded protein: CASSLPGSEQYV.